This TCR beta chain was profiled in a study of cytomegalovirus exposure and HLA in healthy donors. Vbeta (60) and Jbeta (13) primers were used in the PCR. Assay: immunoSEQ multiplex PCR; the TCRdb copy retains only in-frame clones and omits some. The sample contains roughly 160,000 clones, 71% of which appear only once. The CDR3 spans 14 residues. V trimming: 10 bases; J trimming: 8 bases; junction bases outside the gene matches: 14. Germline V gives CDR1 MNHNS, CDR2 SASEGT. Sequenced input: PBMCs. The sequence was obtained from a girl aged 5-17 years in good health and CMV-seronegative. The chain combines TRBV6-1 with TRBJ1-2; 9 positions agree with TRBD1. The CDR3 reads CAINSGTGLEGYTF. The CDR3, as DNA: TGTGCCATCAATTCCGGGACAGGGCTTGAGGGCTACACCTTC.